Below, 21 T cell receptor beta chains from the same sample are listed, as sequenced in a study of blood T cell repertoires in COVID-19. Method: immunoSEQ multiplex PCR; TCRdb's copy keeps in-frame clones and lacks some. Among tens of thousands of clones listed, 77% were seen once. The sequencing sample was made of peripheral blood. All receptors come from a human donor in a cohort sampled during active COVID-19.

Only one count was recorded for this clone. J is TRBJ2-7 and V is TRBV7-9; 9 bases agree with TRBD1. V was pared by 5 bases and J by 4 bases, with 12 bases of the junction left unmatched. Germline CDR1 and CDR2: SEHNR and FQNEAQ (reference sequence). This CDR3 has 16 amino acids. The CDR3 is CASSPSGGTGWYEQYF. Here the CDR3 DNA reads TGTGCCAGCAGCCCGAGTGGTGGGACAGGGTGGTACGAGCAGTACTTC.

The CDR3 DNA reads as TGTGCCAGCAGTTACTCAGGGCCGAGGGTCCTGTTTTTT. It yields the protein CASSYSGPRVLFF. This chain links TRBV6-2 or TRBV6-3 with TRBJ2-2, with D possibly being TRBD2 (5 bases). The CDR3 loop spans 13 amino acids. V lost 0 bases to trimming and J lost 14 bases, with 13 bases between them. Germline CDR1 and CDR2: MNHEY and SVGEGT.

The chain joins TRBV3-1 (or the pseudogene TRBV3-2) to TRBJ1-6, with 8 bases matching TRBD1. J lost 10 bases, V lost 0 bases, and 2 bases had no gene match. The CDR3 spans 14 residues. Germline V CDR1 and CDR2: LGHDT, YNNKEL (reference sequence). CDR3 sequence: CASSQEAGGSPLHF. The CDR3 DNA is TGTGCCAGCAGCCAAGAGGCAGGGGGCTCACCCCTCCACTTT.

The rearrangement uses TRBV12-3 or TRBV12-4 and TRBJ2-7, with D unclear. The CDR3 extends over 12 amino acids. Between the trimmed V and J ends, which lost 2 bases and 6 bases, there was a span of 8 bases. The CDR3: CASSLSVAEQYF. The CDR3 DNA is TGTGCCAGCAGTTTATCGGTCGCCGAGCAGTACTTC.

J is TRBJ1-2 and V is TRBV6-1; 9 bases match TRBD1. Germline trimming cut 4 bases from V and 8 bases from J; bases unmatched to any gene: 8. This CDR3 comprises 14 residues. The germline V gene encodes CDR1 MNHNS and CDR2 SASEGT. The CDR3 DNA reads TGTGCCAGCAGTGGGACACAGGGGGCTGACGGCTACACCTTC. Protein sequence: CASSGTQGADGYTF.

J is TRBJ2-1 and V is TRBV9; the match to TRBD1 covers 8 bases. The CDR3 loop spans 14 amino acids. Germline CDR1 and CDR2: SGDLS and YYNGEE. V gave up 4 bases and J gave up 4 bases; unmatched junction bases: 4. CDR3 residues: CASSKGQGYNEQFF. Written as DNA, the CDR3 is TGTGCCAGCAGCAAAGGACAGGGTTACAATGAGCAGTTCTTC.

This chain connects TRBV7-9 to TRBJ1-4; possible D gene TRBD1, 5 bases. In germline, CDR1 is SEHNR, CDR2 FQNEAQ (reference sequence). The CDR3 consists of 15 residues. Trimming stripped 1 base from V and 3 bases from J, with 9 bases between. CDR3 loop: CASSLEEGANEKLFF. The CDR3 region has the DNA TGTGCCAGCAGCTTAGAGGAAGGGGCTAATGAAAAACTGTTTTTT. Together with reference TRBV7-9 and TRBJ1-4, the CDR3 gives the full variable domain: DTGVSQNPRHKITKRGQNVTFRCDPISEHNRLYWYRQTLGQGPEFLTYFQNEAQLEKSRLLSDRFSAERPKGSFSTLEIQRTEQGDSAMYLCASSLEEGANEKLFFGSGTQLSVL.

The V and J genes are TRBV27 and TRBJ2-3; 12 bases agree with TRBD2. V trimming: 8 bases; J trimming: 5 bases; junction bases outside the gene matches: 11. The CDR3 sequence is 16 residues long. CDR1 MNHEY and CDR2 SMNVEV come from the germline V gene (reference sequence). CDR3 in amino acids: CASGPWTSGIIDTQYF. The CDR3 coding sequence is TGTGCCAGCGGGCCTTGGACTAGCGGGATTATAGATACGCAGTATTTT.

The rearrangement uses TRBV7-2 and TRBJ2-7, with 7 positions matching TRBD2. CDR1 is SGHTA and CDR2 is FQGNSA in the germline V gene. Trimming at V came to 1 base and at J to 4 bases, leaving 4 bases not matched to a gene. The CDR3 spans 14 residues. CDR3 sequence reads: CASSLGEGFYEQYF. CDR3 coding DNA: TGTGCCAGCAGCTTAGGGGAGGGGTTTTACGAGCAGTACTTC.

The chain uses TRBV11-1 and TRBJ1-6, with no clear D. The V end lost 5 bases, the J end lost 10 bases, and 12 bases lay between the germline ends. Germline V gives CDR1 SGHAT, CDR2 FQDESV (reference sequence). The CDR3 spans 13 residues. The CDR3 DNA reads TGTGCCAGCAGCCTAAATAGGAGATCACCCCTCCACTTT. Its protein product is CASSLNRRSPLHF.

The rearrangement uses TRBV30 and TRBJ1-6; no reliable D call. Germline CDR1 reads GTSNPN; CDR2 reads SVGIG (reference sequence). The germline V and J ends were trimmed by 3 bases and 10 bases, with 13 bases remaining between them. The CDR3 is made up of 13 amino acids. CDR3 residues: CAWSVQVGSPLHF. The CDR3 DNA follows: TGTGCCTGGAGCGTTCAGGTTGGGTCACCCCTCCACTTT.

This sequence joins TRBV3-1 (or the pseudogene TRBV3-2) and TRBJ1-1; the D is unclear. The CDR3 consists of 12 residues. V was pared by 5 bases and J by 8 bases, with 12 bases between. Germline CDR1 reads LGHDT; CDR2 reads YNNKEL (reference sequence). The CDR3 nucleotides are TGTGCCAGCAGCTCACGACATGCAGAAGCTTTCTTT. Its translation: CASSSRHAEAFF.

There are a few counts of this clone. The rearrangement uses TRBV6-5 and TRBJ1-1; 8 bases map to TRBD1. The CDR3 contains 11 residues. CDR1 is MNHEY and CDR2 is SVGAGI in the germline V gene. V was clipped by 6 bases and J by 11 bases; unmatched bases: 5. The CDR3 sequence: CASRQGGLAFF. The CDR3, as DNA: TGTGCCAGCAGACAGGGGGGGCTTGCTTTCTTT.

V usage is TRBV4-1 and J usage is TRBJ2-1; D is possibly TRBD2 (6 bases). V was trimmed by 4 bases and J by 9 bases, leaving 19 bases between them. Germline CDR1 and CDR2: MGHRA and YSYEKL. This CDR3 has 15 amino acids. For the CDR3, the DNA is TGCGCCAGCAGCCCAACTACGACTAGTCCGAGTGAGCAGTTCTTC. Residues: CASSPTTTSPSEQFF.

The CDR3 nucleotides are TGTGCCAGCAGCTTGGGACAGGGGGAAGGGGGCGCCTACGAGCAGTACTTC. Protein product: CASSLGQGEGGAYEQYF. This chain connects TRBV5-4 to TRBJ2-7; 9 positions agree with TRBD1. The CDR3 contains 17 residues. Germline V gene lookup returns CDR1 SGHNT and CDR2 YYREEE (reference sequence). V was pared by 0 bases and J by 2 bases, with 9 bases of the junction left unmatched. Full variable domain (remainder filled in from reference TRBV5-4 and TRBJ2-7): ETGVTQSPTHLIKTRGQQVTLRCSSQSGHNTVSWYQQALGQGPQFIFQYYREEENGRGNFPPRFSGLQFPNYSSELNVNALELDDSALYLCASSLGQGEGGAYEQYFGPGTRLTVT.

The chain couples TRBV14 to TRBJ2-7; weak D call: TRBD1 (5 bases). This CDR3 comprises 14 residues. Trimming left V 1 base short and J 6 bases short, with 13 bases between. Germline lookup yields CDR1 SGHDN and CDR2 FVKESK. The CDR3 DNA follows: TGTGCCAGCAGCCAAGTGGTGGGCCAGGGCGAGCAGTACTTC. It yields the protein CASSQVVGQGEQYF. Full variable domain (remainder filled in from reference TRBV14 and TRBJ2-7): EAGVTQFPSHSVIEKGQTVTLRCDPISGHDNLYWYRRVMGKEIKFLLHFVKESKQDESGMPNNRFLAERTGGTYSTLKVQPAELEDSGVYFCASSQVVGQGEQYFGPGTRLTVT.

This clone showed up just a few times. This chain uses TRBV5-1 with TRBJ1-1, with TRBD1 matching 9 bases. The CDR3 runs 16 residues. The germline V gene encodes CDR1 SGHRS and CDR2 YFSETQ. V was clipped by 6 bases and J by 4 bases; unmatched bases: 13. This CDR3 reads CASMPGQGFFSTEAFF. DNA for the CDR3: TGCGCCAGCATGCCGGGACAGGGTTTTTTTAGCACTGAAGCTTTCTTT.

V is TRBV5-1 and J is TRBJ1-1; no reliable D call. Germline loops: CDR1 SGHRS, CDR2 YFSETQ. The CDR3 extends over 13 amino acids. The germline V and J ends were trimmed by 1 base and 1 base, with 5 bases remaining between them. The CDR3 loop is CASSLTENTEAFF. The DNA for the CDR3 is TGCGCCAGCAGCTTGACAGAGAACACTGAAGCTTTCTTT.

The table lists this clone with a few counts. The chain employs TRBV10-3 and TRBJ1-2; tentatively, D is TRBD1 (6 bases). Trimming removed 6 bases at V and 8 bases at J, with 10 bases between. Germline values: CDR1 ENHRY, CDR2 SYGVKD. CDR3 length: 11 amino acids. This CDR3 reads CAISRGEGYTF. As DNA, the CDR3 is TGTGCCATCAGCAGGGGTGAGGGCTACACCTTC.

The chain employs TRBV11-2 and TRBJ1-3, with D uncertain. V was pared by 1 base and J by 8 bases, with 9 bases between. In germline, CDR1 is SGHAT, CDR2 FQNNGV. CDR3 length: 13 residues. This CDR3 reads CASSLVPGDTIYF. In DNA, the CDR3 is TGTGCCAGCAGCTTAGTGCCCGGTGACACCATATATTTT. Full variable domain (outside the CDR3, taken from reference TRBV11-2 and TRBJ1-3): EAGVAQSPRYKIIEKRQSVAFWCNPISGHATLYWYQQILGQGPKLLIQFQNNGVVDDSQLPKDRFSAERLKGVDSTLKIQPAKLEDSAVYLCASSLVPGDTIYFGEGSWLTVV.

The rearrangement links TRBV19 to TRBJ1-1; tentatively, D is TRBD1 (5 bases). The CDR3 is 16 residues long. CDR1 and CDR2 (germline): LNHDA, SQIVND (reference sequence). V was pared by 5 bases and J by 2 bases, with 18 bases between. As DNA, the CDR3 is TGTGCCAGTAGTCCGGCGCAGCAACAGGTAAACACTGAAGCTTTCTTT. This gives the protein CASSPAQQQVNTEAFF.